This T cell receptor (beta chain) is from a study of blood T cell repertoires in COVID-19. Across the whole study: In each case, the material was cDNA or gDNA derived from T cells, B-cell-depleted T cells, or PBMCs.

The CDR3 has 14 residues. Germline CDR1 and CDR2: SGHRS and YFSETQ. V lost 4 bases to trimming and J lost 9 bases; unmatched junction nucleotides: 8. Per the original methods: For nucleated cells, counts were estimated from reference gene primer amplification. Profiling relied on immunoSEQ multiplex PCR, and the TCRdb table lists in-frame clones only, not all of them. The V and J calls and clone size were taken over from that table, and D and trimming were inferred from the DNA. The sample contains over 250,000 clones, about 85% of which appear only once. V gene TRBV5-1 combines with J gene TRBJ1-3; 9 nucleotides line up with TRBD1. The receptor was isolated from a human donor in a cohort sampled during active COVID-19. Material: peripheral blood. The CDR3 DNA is TGCGCCAGCAGCCGTACAGGGGGCGGCGGCACCATATATTTT. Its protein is CASSRTGGGGTIYF.